These 4 T cell receptor beta chains were sequenced from one sample in a study of blood T cell repertoires in COVID-19. TCRdb's table, derived via immunoSEQ multiplex PCR, lists solely in-frame clones and lacks some. The sample gives about 180,000 clones, roughly 87% of which show up once; roughly 7% is in the top ten. What was sequenced was PBMCs or T cells enriched from blood (not recorded which). These receptor sequences come from a woman in her 50s who had recovered from COVID-19.

This sequence joins TRBV7-2 and TRBJ1-1; 9 bases map to TRBD1. CDR3 size: 15 residues. The V and J ends lost 5 bases and 5 bases, in that order; junction bases with no gene match: 9. Germline V lookup: CDR1 SGHTA, CDR2 FQGNSA. CDR3 in DNA: TGTGCCAGCAGCCCCTGGACAGGGGCTGCAACTGAAGCTTTCTTT. This sequence encodes CASSPWTGAATEAFF.

This clone appeared a single time. The J gene is TRBJ1-2, the V gene TRBV10-3; maybe TRBD1 (5 bases). Per germline, CDR1 ENHRY and CDR2 SYGVKD. CDR3 length: 15 amino acids. V lost 0 bases and J 1 base, leaving 9 bases between the germline ends. CDR3 nucleotide sequence: TGTGCCATCAGTGAGTCGCTAGGGGTTAACTATGGCTACACCTTC. This sequence encodes CAISESLGVNYGYTF.

The CDR3 spells CASSPDFPAFF. The CDR3, as DNA: TGTGCCAGCAGCCCCGACTTTCCGGCTTTCTTT. This rearrangement joins TRBV6-6 to TRBJ1-1, with no clear D. CDR1 MNHNY and CDR2 SVGAGI come from the germline V gene (reference sequence). Trimming removed 6 bases from V and 11 bases from J, with 13 bases in between. CDR3 size: 11 residues.

J is TRBJ1-5 and V is TRBV6-5; D perhaps matches TRBD1 (5 bases). This CDR3 region has 14 residues. The germline V and J ends were trimmed by 7 bases and 3 bases, with 13 bases remaining between them. Germline lookup yields CDR1 MNHEY and CDR2 SVGAGI. The DNA for the CDR3 is TGTGCCAGCACCCAAGGGGCCACCAATCAGCCCCAGCATTTT. This codes for CASTQGATNQPQHF.